This T cell receptor beta chain was profiled in a study of blood T cell repertoires in COVID-19. About the study: Collection of acute and convalescent COVID-19 samples took place in the United States, Italy and Spain.

Germline loops: CDR1 LGHNA, CDR2 YNFKEQ. The CDR3 is 17 residues long. V lost 1 base and J lost 5, with 18 bases in between. Original handling: Estimated nucleated cell counts came from reference gene primer amplification. The repertoire was sequenced with immunoSEQ multiplex PCR; TCRdb's copy has only in-frame clones and lacks some. Clonal size and the V and J genes are those of that table, whereas D and trimming came from the DNA. This table has some 370,000 clones, roughly 90% appearing once. This TCR was recovered from a man between 35 and 55 years old with acute or convalescent COVID-19. The chain joins TRBV4-2 to TRBJ2-1, with D perhaps TRBD2 (6 bases). Sequencing was carried out using peripheral blood. CDR3 in DNA: TGTGCCAGCAGCCAAGTGGAATCGGGACTGAGCAACAATGAGCAGTTCTTC. Translating gives CASSQVESGLSNNEQFF.